Below are 28 T cell receptor beta chains sequenced from a single sample in a study of T cells in women clearing cervical HPV infection. The table came from immunoSEQ multiplex PCR; TCRdb's copy has only in-frame clones and leaves some out. The sample's table shows roughly 40,000 clones. Sequenced input: blood buffy coat. The receptors here all came from a woman between 18 and 70 years old with a cervical HPV16 infection that either progressed to CIN3+ or cleared (not recorded which).

The sequenced CDR3 bases are TGTGCCACCTCGCAGGGTCCGGAGACC. Protein: CATSQGPET. The CDR3, in full, reads CATSQGPETQYF. The chain combines TRBV24-1 with TRBJ2-5; tentatively, D is TRBD1 (5 bases). The read gets to within 3 residues of the CDR3 end, and the germline J gene fills in the rest. The germline V gene has CDR1 KGHDR and CDR2 SFDVKD. The ends were cut back, 9 bases at V and 5 bases at J, with 12 bases in the middle. This CDR3 has 12 residues.

Of note for this clone: The CDR3 end is not reached by the read, which stops 3 residues before it; the germline J gene fills it in. The chain is built from TRBV9 and TRBJ2-1; 11 nucleotides agree with TRBD2. The CDR3 length is 14 residues. Trimming removed 3 bases from V and 7 bases from J; junction bases left unmatched: 3. Germline assignment: CDR1 SGDLS and CDR2 YYNGEE. The CDR3 sequence is CASSGASGRNEQFF. The DNA read from the CDR3 is TGTGCCAGCAGCGGAGCTAGCGGGAGGAATGAG. Filled out from reference TRBV9 and TRBJ2-1, the complete variable domain reads DSGVTQTPKHLITATGQRVTLRCSPRSGDLSVYWYQQSLDQGLQFLIQYYNGEERAKGNILERFSAQQFPDLHSELNLSSLELGDSALYFCASSGASGRNEQFFGPGTRLTVL.

With regard to this clone: The read ends 3 residues before the CDR3 terminus; that terminus is restored from the germline J gene. V and J are TRBV19 and TRBJ1-2; D is unresolved. This CDR3 is 17 amino acids long. The V gene's germline CDR1 is LNHDA and CDR2 SQIVND (reference sequence). The CDR3 loop reads CASIRSSGSGSYNDYTF. CDR3 DNA (partial): TGTGCCAGCATCCGGTCGAGCGGGAGTGGGTCCTACAATGAC. The full variable domain, its missing parts supplied by reference TRBV19 and TRBJ1-2, is DGGITQSPKYLFRKEGQNVTLSCEQNLNHDAMYWYRQDPGQGLRLIYYSQIVNDFQKGDIAEGYSVSREKKESFPLTVTSAQKNPTAFYLCASIRSSGSGSYNDYTFGSGTRLTVV.

About this clone: Coverage ceases 3 residues before the CDR3 finishes, and the germline J gene fills in the end. The chain uses TRBV19 and TRBJ2-3; tentatively, D is TRBD1 (5 bases). Germline V gene sequence: CDR1 LNHDA, CDR2 SQIVND (reference sequence). The CDR3 is 14 residues long. The sequenced part of the CDR3 DNA is TGTGCCAGTAGTATGTCTTGGACACAAGAGACG. This translates into CASSMSWTQET. In full, the CDR3 is CASSMSWTQETQYF. Based on the CDR3 plus reference TRBV19 and TRBJ2-3, the full variable domain is DGGITQSPKYLFRKEGQNVTLSCEQNLNHDAMYWYRQDPGQGLRLIYYSQIVNDFQKGDIAEGYSVSREKKESFPLTVTSAQKNPTAFYLCASSMSWTQETQYFGPGTRLTVL.

Turning to this clone: The read ends 3 residues shy of where the CDR3 ends; the end is completed using the germline J gene. The gene calls are TRBV7-8 and TRBJ1-2; no reliable D call. The CDR3 is 16 residues long. Trimming shortened V by 0 bases and J by 4 bases, and 15 bases separated the two germline ends. CDR1 and CDR2 from the germline V gene are SGHVS and FQNEAQ. CDR3 loop: CASSLALGSSIYGYTF. The covered CDR3 bases are TGTGCCAGCAGCTTAGCTTTGGGCAGCTCTATCTATGGC.

Notes on this clone: Read coverage stops 3 residues before the CDR3 terminus; the germline J gene supplies the remainder. This chain links TRBV19 with TRBJ1-1; D remains unclear. Germline assignment: CDR1 LNHDA and CDR2 SQIVND (reference sequence). V was clipped by 2 bases and J by 2 bases, with 9 bases between them. The CDR3 runs 14 residues. The CDR3 region is CASSIIAVNTEAFF. The sequenced CDR3 bases are TGTGCCAGTAGTATAATAGCCGTAAACACTGAA.

A note on this clone: The read ends 3 residues before the CDR3 terminus; that terminus is restored from the germline J gene. The chain uses TRBV28 and TRBJ1-1; 8 bases fit TRBD1. CDR1 and CDR2 from the germline V gene are MDHEN and SYDVKM. The CDR3 contains 14 residues. CDR3 DNA (partial): TGTGCCAGCAGTTTAACCCCCGGACAGGGAGAG. The encoded protein is CASSLTPGQGE. The full CDR3 protein is CASSLTPGQGEAFF.

For this clone: The read gets to within 3 residues of the CDR3 end, and the germline J gene fills in the rest. The rearrangement links TRBV28 to TRBJ2-1, with 7 bases fitting TRBD1. The CDR3 is made up of 15 amino acids. J was trimmed by 3 bases and V by 6 bases; bases with no gene match: 8. Germline V lookup: CDR1 MDHEN, CDR2 SYDVKM. The CDR3 region is CASSRGQAHYNEQFF. The part of the CDR3 DNA that was read is TGTGCCAGCAGCCGTGGACAGGCGCACTACAATGAG.

Note on this clone: Read sequence stops 3 residues before the CDR3 end, and the germline J gene provides the missing end. This sequence joins TRBV7-2 and TRBJ2-7, with D perhaps TRBD2 (7 bases). This CDR3 contains 15 residues. Germline-derived CDR1 and CDR2 are SGHTA and FQGNSA. The V gene lost 0 bases and the J gene lost 2 bases, with 11 bases spanning the gap. This chain's CDR3 is CASSLAGGATYEQYF. Partial CDR3 DNA: TGTGCCAGCAGCTTAGCGGGGGGGGCCACCTACGAG.

Comment on this clone: The read ends 3 residues shy of where the CDR3 ends; the end is completed using the germline J gene. This chain connects TRBV4-1 to TRBJ2-5; D is possibly TRBD2 (6 bases). The V end was cut by 4 bases, the J end by 5 bases, with 26 bases between. CDR1 MGHRA and CDR2 YSYEKL come from the germline V gene. The CDR3 totals 18 residues. The CDR3 loop is CASSRQGRPRGGGETQYF. The DNA read from the CDR3 is TGCGCCAGCAGCCGCCAAGGAAGACCTAGGGGAGGCGGTGAGACC.

A note on this clone: The read terminates 3 residues ahead of where the CDR3 ends, so the germline J gene completes it. The chain has TRBV20-1 and TRBJ2-7; D gene ambiguous. CDR3 length: 13 residues. Trimming cost V 3 bases and J 6 bases, with 15 bases left between them. Germline V gives CDR1 DFQATT, CDR2 SNEGSKA (reference sequence). The CDR3 is CSASPRVGGEQYF. CDR3 DNA (partial): TGCAGTGCTAGTCCGCGTGTAGGCGGCGAG.

For this clone: The read finishes 3 residues shy of the CDR3 end, and the germline J gene is used to complete it. The V gene is TRBV2, the J gene TRBJ1-6; weak D call: TRBD1 (5 bases). Germline CDR1 SNHLY, CDR2 FYNNEI. Trimming pared 8 bases from V and 7 bases from J, leaving 12 bases between. This CDR3 is built from 13 residues. CDR3 sequence: CASLVRGNSPLHF. CDR3 DNA (partial): TGTGCCAGCTTGGTACGGGGGAATTCACCC. The full variable domain, rest sourced from reference TRBV2 and TRBJ1-6, is EPEVTQTPSHQVTQMGQEVILRCVPISNHLYFYWYRQILGQKVEFLVSFYNNEISEKSEIFDDQFSVERPDGSNFTLKIRSTKLEDSAMYFCASLVRGNSPLHFGNGTRLTVT.

Concerning this clone: The sequence runs out 3 residues before the end of the CDR3; the remainder is reconstructed from the germline J gene. This chain links TRBV19 with TRBJ1-5, with 8 bases aligning to TRBD1. The junction had 10 bases not matched to a gene; V was cut back by 6 bases and J by 6 bases. Germline V CDR1 and CDR2: LNHDA, SQIVND (reference sequence). The CDR3 runs to 15 residues. The covered CDR3 bases are TGTGCCAGTAGGGACAGGGACAGGTTGGGTCAGCCC. Its translation is CASRDRDRLGQP. The entire CDR3 protein reads CASRDRDRLGQPQHF.

About this clone: The sequence runs out 3 residues before the end of the CDR3; the remainder is reconstructed from the germline J gene. The J gene is TRBJ1-4, the V gene TRBV5-6, with 9 bases identical to TRBD1. The germline gives CDR1 SGHDT, CDR2 YYEEEE. This CDR3 has 14 residues. J lost 7 bases, V lost 3 bases, and 4 bases had no gene match. The chain's CDR3 is CASSWGTGREKLFF. Partial CDR3 DNA: TGTGCCAGCAGCTGGGGGACAGGGCGTGAAAAA. The complete variable domain, with remaining parts taken from reference TRBV5-6 and TRBJ1-4, reads DAGVTQSPTHLIKTRGQQVTLRCSPKSGHDTVSWYQQALGQGPQFIFQYYEEEERQRGNFPDRFSGHQFPNYSSELNVNALLLGDSALYLCASSWGTGREKLFFGSGTQLSVL.

Concerning this clone itself: The CDR3 goes on 3 residues after the read ends, and that part is filled in from the germline J gene. This chain joins TRBV11-2 and TRBJ2-1; D not certain. Germline V gene lookup returns CDR1 SGHAT and CDR2 FQNNGV. This CDR3 region has 15 residues. Deletions cut 4 bases from V and 9 bases from J, with 19 bases between. CDR3 amino acids: CASSSPKGNFIEQFF. The covered CDR3 bases are TGTGCCAGCAGCTCCCCCAAGGGTAATTTTATTGAG.

To note about this clone: The read halts 3 residues ahead of the CDR3 end, with the missing end drawn from the germline J gene. The chain is built from TRBV19 and TRBJ1-2; TRBD1 agrees at 7 bases. The CDR3 length is 14 residues. The germline V gene has CDR1 LNHDA and CDR2 SQIVND (reference sequence). The part of the CDR3 DNA that was read is TGTGCCAGTAGTATCCCCGGGACAGTATCCGAC. This gives the protein CASSIPGTVSD. The whole CDR3 protein reads CASSIPGTVSDYTF.

Notes on this clone: The CDR3 is cut off 3 residues early in the read; its end comes from the germline J gene. The chain couples TRBV29-1 to TRBJ2-1, with 8 bases lining up with TRBD1. The CDR3 has 12 residues. In germline, CDR1 is SQVTM, CDR2 ANQGSEA. J gave up 7 bases and V 5 bases, and 4 bases lay outside the gene matches. Partial CDR3 DNA: TGCAGCGTTAGACAGGGGCAGAATGAG. Translation gives CSVRQGQNE. The CDR3 in full is CSVRQGQNEQFF.

Concerning this clone itself: The DNA ends 3 residues before the CDR3 does, and the rest of the CDR3 is filled in from the germline J gene. The genes are TRBV5-4 and TRBJ1-2; TRBD1 might be the D (6 bases). Germline CDR1 reads SGHNT; CDR2 reads YYREEE (reference sequence). This CDR3 has 15 residues. The ends were cut back, 5 bases at V and 4 bases at J, with 18 bases in the middle. The CDR3 sequence: CASRAGGAQAYGYTF. The CDR3 bases that were read are TGTGCCAGCAGGGCTGGGGGGGCCCAGGCCTATGGC.

On this clone: The CDR3 goes on 3 residues after the read ends, and that part is filled in from the germline J gene. The V gene is TRBV5-4, the J gene TRBJ1-2; D is perhaps TRBD1 (6 bases). The CDR3 is 14 amino acids. Germline lookup yields CDR1 SGHNT and CDR2 YYREEE (reference sequence). The covered CDR3 bases are TGTGCCAGCAGCTCGTTCATACAGGGTAAAGGC. It is translated as CASSSFIQGKG. The full CDR3 protein is CASSSFIQGKGYTF.

The part of the CDR3 DNA that was read is TGTGCCAGCAGTTACTCGTATCGCGGGGTGGGAAATGAG. Translated, it gives CASSYSYRGVGNE. The complete CDR3 reads CASSYSYRGVGNEQFF. This sequence joins TRBV6-2 or TRBV6-3 and TRBJ2-1, with D possibly being TRBD2 (6 bases). The read ends 3 residues shy of where the CDR3 ends; the end is completed using the germline J gene. The CDR3 runs to 16 residues. Trimming removed 0 bases at V and 7 bases at J, with 16 bases between. Germline V gene data show CDR1 as MNHEY and CDR2 as SVGEGT.

The CDR3 reads CASSLRPGSEQYF. The covered CDR3 bases are TGTGCCAGCAGCTTGAGACCAGGATCCGAG. J is TRBJ2-7 and V is TRBV5-4; the D is unclear. The CDR3 extends 3 residues past the end of the read, so its final part is completed from the germline J gene. The CDR3 loop spans 13 amino acids. V was pared by 1 base and J by 6 bases, with 11 bases between. The germline V gene has CDR1 SGHNT and CDR2 YYREEE (reference sequence). The entire variable domain, with the rest obtained from reference TRBV5-4 and TRBJ2-7, is as follows: ETGVTQSPTHLIKTRGQQVTLRCSSQSGHNTVSWYQQALGQGPQFIFQYYREEENGRGNFPPRFSGLQFPNYSSELNVNALELDDSALYLCASSLRPGSEQYFGPGTRLTVT.

In the case of this clone: Sequence at one end of the junction differs from germline and may be a read error. Sequencing ends 3 residues short of the CDR3 end; the germline J gene provides the rest. The chain has TRBV4-2 and TRBJ2-2; TRBD2 matches 8 bases. From germline, CDR1 is LGHNA and CDR2 YNFKEQ. The CDR3 runs to 17 residues. The covered CDR3 bases are TGCGCCAGCAGCCAAGTAATCAGCGGGAGTAGTCCCGGGGAG. Its protein is CASSQVISGSSPGE. The full CDR3 sequence reads CASSQVISGSSPGELFF.

On this clone itself: Read coverage stops 3 residues before the CDR3 terminus; the germline J gene supplies the remainder. The J gene is TRBJ2-3, the V gene TRBV6-2 or TRBV6-3; D is possibly TRBD1 (5 bases). CDR1 MNHEY and CDR2 SVGEGT come from the germline V gene. The CDR3 loop spans 13 amino acids. CDR3 bases read: TGTGCCAGCAGTTACGGTAGGGGCCAAACG. Translating it yields CASSYGRGQT. The complete CDR3 reads CASSYGRGQTQYF.

To note about this clone: The CDR3 end is not reached by the read, which stops 3 residues before it; the germline J gene fills it in. The rearrangement joins TRBV11-2 to TRBJ2-7; D gene uncertain. The CDR3 totals 13 residues. Germline V lookup: CDR1 SGHAT, CDR2 FQNNGV. The V and J ends lost 3 bases and 4 bases respectively, with 10 bases between them. The sequenced part of the CDR3 DNA is TGTGCCAGCAGCTTCGGCTCCGGGTACGAG. As protein: CASSFGSGYE. In full, the CDR3 reads CASSFGSGYEQYF.

On this clone: The read ends 3 residues before the CDR3 terminus; that terminus is restored from the germline J gene. This rearrangement joins TRBV6-2 or TRBV6-3 to TRBJ2-2, with 7 bases aligning to TRBD2. Losses at the gene ends were 7 bases for V and 0 bases for J; bases not matched to a gene: 5. Germline lookup yields CDR1 MNHEY and CDR2 SVGEGT. CDR3 length equals 15 residues. This CDR3 is CASNPTSSNTGELFF. CDR3 DNA, as far as it was read: TGTGCCAGCAACCCGACTAGCTCGAACACCGGGGAG.

Note on this clone: The observed sequence ends 3 residues before the CDR3 terminus, with the missing tail filled in from the germline J gene. V is TRBV14 and J is TRBJ2-5; no clear D gene. V lost 3 bases, J lost 7 bases, and 12 bases lay in between. This CDR3 has 13 amino acids. Looked up from germline, CDR1 is SGHDN and CDR2 is FVKESK. CDR3 amino acids: CASSHYRGATQYF. Incomplete CDR3 DNA: TGTGCCAGCAGCCATTACAGAGGAGCGACC.

As to this clone: Read sequence stops 3 residues before the CDR3 end, and the germline J gene provides the missing end. The rearrangement joins TRBV10-3 to TRBJ2-7, with 9 bases fitting TRBD1. V shed 8 bases and J 5 bases; nucleotides not matched to a gene: 16. The CDR3 sequence is 16 residues long. Germline CDR1 reads ENHRY; CDR2 reads SYGVKD. This chain's CDR3 is CAIGQGGTGKSDEQYF. CDR3 DNA, as far as it was read: TGTGCCATCGGACAAGGGGGGACAGGGAAGTCCGACGAG.

As regards this clone: The CDR3 end falls 3 residues outside the read, so it is completed with the germline J gene. The chain recombines TRBV6-2 or TRBV6-3 with TRBJ1-6; a weak D match, TRBD1 (5 bases). The germline CDR1 and CDR2 sequences are MNHEY and SVGEGT. The CDR3 sequence is 16 residues long. The V gene lost 0 bases and the J gene lost 3 bases, with 9 bases spanning the gap. CDR3 region: CASSYSTRGYNSPLHF. CDR3 DNA (partial): TGTGCCAGCAGTTACTCGACGAGGGGCTATAATTCACCC.